This T cell receptor (beta chain) was retrieved from a study of beta chain features in type 1 diabetes. What was sequenced were expressed TCRB transcripts, since all of the isolated RNA had been reverse transcribed. Here immunoSEQ multiplex PCR was the method, and the copy in TCRdb shows in-frame clones only, minus some. The data contain 200,000 to 250,000 clones, 25% to 35% of them seen just once; the ten biggest clones take up roughly 4.1%. The study's findings and limits: VDJ junctions from type 1 diabetes patients carried fewer insertions and larger deletions.

Germline V gives CDR1 SGHDN, CDR2 FVKESK. The CDR3 runs 9 residues. Details on this clone: Its antigen is not identified. An end of the junction does not agree with germline; a read error may underlie this.

Sequences were obtained from central memory CD4+ T cells from blood. This sequence originates from a man aged 30 to 39 in good health. The chain uses TRBV14 and TRBJ2-3; D is ambiguous. In DNA, the CDR3 is TGTGCCAGCAGCCAACGTACCTTTTTT. Amino acid sequence: CASSQRTFF. The full variable domain, completed using reference TRBV14 and TRBJ2-3, is EAGVTQFPSHSVIEKGQTVTLRCDPISGHDNLYWYRRVMGKEIKFLLHFVKESKQDESGMPNNRFLAERTGGTYSTLKVQPAELEDSGVYFCASSQRTFFGPGTRLTVL.